This is a list of T cell receptor beta chains from one sample in a study of shared clonotypes between healthy human individuals. Clones were read by immunoSEQ multiplex PCR, and TCRdb kept only the in-frame ones, dropping some. The data contain 2 million to 2.5 million clones, just under 95% of them singletons. Specimen: naive CD4+ T cells from PBMCs. The source of these receptors is a man between 18 and 35 years old in good health. Some clones in this sample may be carry-over from other donors' samples. Both conserved end residues are part of each CDR3. Fields, in order: V gene, J gene, D gene, clone size, CDR3 DNA, CDR3 protein. The D gene is left open where the match is weak. Size tells how often a clone was seen (once, few, many) or the class of an expanded clone, and some rows leave it out.

TRBV4-3	TRBJ2-5	.	.	TGCGCCAGCAGCCAAGATCGTCGGCAGGCCCAAGAGACCCAGTACTTC	CASSQDRRQAQETQYF
TRBV2	TRBJ1-4	.	.	TGTGCCAGCAGGGCCGGGAGTAGGGGAACTAATGAAAAACTGTTTTTT	CASRAGSRGTNEKLFF
TRBV18	TRBJ2-2	TRBD2	.	TGTGCCAGCTCACCACCTAGCGGGACAAACACCGGGGAGCTGTTTTTT	CASSPPSGTNTGELFF
TRBV29-1	TRBJ1-2	.	.	TGCAGCGTTGATGGCTGGGGGAACTATGGCTACACCTTC	CSVDGWGNYGYTF
TRBV4-1	TRBJ2-3	.	.	TGCGCCAGCAGCCACACTAGGGTGGGAGATACGCAGTATTTT	CASSHTRVGDTQYF
TRBV6-6	TRBJ2-1	TRBD2	.	TGTGCCAGCACCTCCCCCGGGACTAGCCCCAGCAATGAGCAGTTCTTC	CASTSPGTSPSNEQFF
TRBV7-2	TRBJ2-2	TRBD2	.	TGTGCCAGCAGCTTAGGAGGTAGCGGGACCATCACCGGGGAGCTGTTTTTT	CASSLGGSGTITGELFF
TRBV6-1	TRBJ2-7	.	.	TGTGCCAGCAGTGATCCGGGACTGAGCTACGAGCAGTACTTC	CASSDPGLSYEQYF
TRBV19	TRBJ2-7	TRBD2	once	TGTGCCAGCCAACTAGCGGGAGGTCGAGAGCAGTACTTC	CASQLAGGREQYF
TRBV18	TRBJ1-2	TRBD1	.	TGTGCCAGCTCACCACCAGGGGGCCGAGACTATGGCTACACCTTC	CASSPPGGRDYGYTF
TRBV27	TRBJ1-2	.	.	TGTGCCAGCAGTTTAGGGGCGGGACTAAACTATGGCTACACCTTC	CASSLGAGLNYGYTF
TRBV25-1	TRBJ2-7	.	.	TGTGCCAGCAGGGGGAGGTTGAGCTCCTACGAGCAGTACTTC	CASRGRLSSYEQYF
TRBV5-6	TRBJ2-7	TRBD2	.	TGTGCCAGCAGCTCCCCTAGCGGGAGTAACGAGCAGTACTTC	CASSSPSGSNEQYF
TRBV5-1	TRBJ1-1	.	.	TGCGCCAGCAACCCCTCGGAATCGGGGACCACTGAAGCTTTCTTT	CASNPSESGTTEAFF
TRBV29-1	TRBJ2-3	TRBD1	.	TGCAGCGTTGTCAGGACAGGGGGATCAGATACGCAGTATTTT	CSVVRTGGSDTQYF
TRBV4-1	TRBJ1-1	TRBD1	.	TGCGCCAGCAGCCAGAGGACAGGGGGGACTGAAGCTTTCTTT	CASSQRTGGTEAFF
TRBV14	TRBJ2-2	TRBD1	once	TGTGCCTCCTCGAGCCGGGACAGGGGGCGCGGGGAGCTGTTTTTT	CASSSRDRGRGELFF
TRBV28	TRBJ2-7	.	.	TGTGCCAGCAATCGACCGGGGGTCCACTACGAGCAGTACTTC	CASNRPGVHYEQYF
TRBV6-5	TRBJ2-7	TRBD1	.	TGTGCCAGCAGGCAAACAGGGGGCGGAAGGAACGAGCAGTACTTC	CASRQTGGGRNEQYF
TRBV7-9	TRBJ2-1	.	.	TGTGCCAGCAGCTTAACAGATTTGGGGCTTCGGGAGCAGTTCTTC	CASSLTDLGLREQFF
TRBV5-1	TRBJ2-2	.	.	TGCGCCAGCAGCGTGGACCCGAACACCGGGGAGCTGTTTTTT	CASSVDPNTGELFF
TRBV30	TRBJ2-6	TRBD2	.	TGTGCCTGTAGGACTAGCGGGAGCTCTGGGGCCAACGTCCTGACTTTC	CACRTSGSSGANVLTF
TRBV9	TRBJ2-6	.	.	TGTGCCAGCAGCGTAGTCTCCGCTGGGGCCAACGTCCTGACTTTC	CASSVVSAGANVLTF
TRBV5-4	TRBJ2-1	TRBD2	.	TGTGCCAGCAAACCAAAGAGCGGGAGAGGCTATGAGCAGTTCTTC	CASKPKSGRGYEQFF
TRBV5-1	TRBJ2-5	.	.	TGCGCCAGCAGCTTGGAAGGGACTCCTAAAGGGGAGACCCAGTACTTC	CASSLEGTPKGETQYF
TRBV28	TRBJ1-2	.	.	TGTGCCAGCAGTTTGGGTTTGCGAGCTAACTATGGCTACACCTTC	CASSLGLRANYGYTF
TRBV5-1	TRBJ2-5	.	.	TGCGCCAGCAGCTTGGTCGTGGGGGAGACCCAGTACTTC	CASSLVVGETQYF
TRBV7-8	TRBJ2-7	TRBD1	.	TGTGCCAGCAGCCCCTGGGACAGCCGCTACGAGCAGTACTTC	CASSPWDSRYEQYF
TRBV7-8	TRBJ1-5	.	.	TGTGCCAGCAGCTCGACCTGGTATCATAGCAATCAGCCCCAGCATTTT	CASSSTWYHSNQPQHF
TRBV28	TRBJ1-2	.	once	TGTGCCAGCACCACACACGGAAACTATGGCTACACCTTC	CASTTHGNYGYTF
TRBV5-6	TRBJ2-2	TRBD2	.	TGTGCCAGCAGCTTGGCCCTAGCGGGAGAAACCGGGGAGCTGTTTTTT	CASSLALAGETGELFF
TRBV5-1	TRBJ2-3	.	.	TGCGCCAGCAGCTCTTCCGGGGGCCTCACAGATACGCAGTATTTT	CASSSSGGLTDTQYF
TRBV7-9	TRBJ2-3	.	once	TGTGCCAGCAGCTCCGCTACAGATACGCAGTATTTT	CASSSATDTQYF
TRBV5-1	TRBJ1-1	.	.	TGCGCCAGCAGCTTGGGAACCGCCCCCGGAGCTTTCTTT	CASSLGTAPGAFF
TRBV6-1	TRBJ2-7	.	.	TGTGCCAGCAGTGATTCCGGCCGCGGCACACGGGGGTTCTACGAGCAGTACTTC	CASSDSGRGTRGFYEQYF
TRBV4-1	TRBJ2-7	TRBD2	.	TGCGCCAGCAGCCTCGGGACTAGGATCTACGAGCAGTACTTC	CASSLGTRIYEQYF
TRBV4-1	TRBJ1-2	.	.	TGCGCCAGCAGCTCAGGAGGAAATAAGAACTATGGCTACACCTTC	CASSSGGNKNYGYTF
TRBV7-2	TRBJ2-7	TRBD2	.	TGTGCCAGCTCCCCCCGGACTAGCGGACACTACGAGCAGTACTTC	CASSPRTSGHYEQYF
TRBV2	TRBJ1-1	.	.	TGTGCCAGCAGTGAGTCGGGAAACACTGAAGCTTTCTTT	CASSESGNTEAFF
TRBV4-1	TRBJ1-5	.	.	TGCGCCAGCAGCCAAGACGGAAGGGGAAATCAGCCCCAGCATTTT	CASSQDGRGNQPQHF
TRBV27	TRBJ1-5	.	.	TGTGCCAGCAGTTCGAATAGCAATCAGCCCCAGCATTTT	CASSSNSNQPQHF
TRBV28	TRBJ1-5	.	.	TGTGCCAGCCAACATGGGGGCCCGAACCATCAGCCCCAGCATTTT	CASQHGGPNHQPQHF
TRBV5-1	TRBJ1-2	TRBD1	.	TGCGCCAGCAGCTTGCCCGGCGGGACAGGGCCCTATGGCTACACCTTC	CASSLPGGTGPYGYTF
TRBV5-4	TRBJ2-3	TRBD2	once	TGTGCCAGCAGCCTTAGCGGGAGGGCCCGAGCAGATACGCAGTATTTT	CASSLSGRARADTQYF
TRBV10-3	TRBJ2-7	.	.	TGTGCCATCAGTGATTATGTCGGAGAGCAGTACTTC	CAISDYVGEQYF
TRBV21-1	TRBJ2-3	.	.	TGTGCCAGCAGCAAACCCCCGACAGGGAAAGATACGCAGTATTTT	CASSKPPTGKDTQYF
TRBV6-1	TRBJ1-3	.	.	TGTGCCAGCAGTCGACCTTTGGACGGCGGAAACACCATATATTTT	CASSRPLDGGNTIYF
TRBV11-2	TRBJ2-5	.	once	TGTGCCAGCAGCGCAAAGCTAACCGAACGGGCCGCCGCGCGGGAGACCCAGTACTTC	CASSAKLTERAAARETQYF
TRBV28	TRBJ1-1	TRBD1	once	TGTGCCAGCAGTTCTTGGACAGGGATGAACACTGAAGCTTTCTTT	CASSSWTGMNTEAFF
TRBV6-1	TRBJ2-1	.	.	TGTGCCAGCAACCAGGGGGGATACTCCTACAATGAGCAGTTCTTC	CASNQGGYSYNEQFF
TRBV23-1	TRBJ2-7	.	.	TGCGCCAGCAGACAGGGCAGGCGCTCCTACGAGCAGTACTTC	CASRQGRRSYEQYF
TRBV7-9	TRBJ1-1	TRBD1	.	TGTGCCAGCAGCTTAATCGGGACAGAGAACACTGAAGCTTTCTTT	CASSLIGTENTEAFF
TRBV30	TRBJ2-6	.	.	TGTGCCTGGAGTGTACCTTGGGGAAGGGGCTCCGGGGCCAACGTCCTGACTTTC	CAWSVPWGRGSGANVLTF
TRBV28	TRBJ2-2	.	.	TGTGCCAGCCGAGGACTGTGGCGGACCGGGGAGCTGTTTTTT	CASRGLWRTGELFF
TRBV7-3	TRBJ2-1	.	.	TGTGCCAGCAGCTTAGGCGGGAAGCAGTTCTTC	CASSLGGKQFF
TRBV28	TRBJ1-2	.	once	TGTGCCAGTCGACAGCTTAACTATGGCTACACCTTC	CASRQLNYGYTF
TRBV7-6	TRBJ2-1	TRBD2	.	TGTGCCAGCAGCTCTAGCGGGAGGCCCTACAATGAGCAGTTCTTC	CASSSSGRPYNEQFF
TRBV5-1	TRBJ2-1	TRBD1	.	TGCGCCAGCAGCGAGCAAACAGGGGTACGGGCGTTCTTC	CASSEQTGVRAFF
TRBV28	TRBJ2-7	.	.	TGTGCCAGCAGTTTACCCCACAGGAGCCCTACCTACGAGCAGTACTTC	CASSLPHRSPTYEQYF